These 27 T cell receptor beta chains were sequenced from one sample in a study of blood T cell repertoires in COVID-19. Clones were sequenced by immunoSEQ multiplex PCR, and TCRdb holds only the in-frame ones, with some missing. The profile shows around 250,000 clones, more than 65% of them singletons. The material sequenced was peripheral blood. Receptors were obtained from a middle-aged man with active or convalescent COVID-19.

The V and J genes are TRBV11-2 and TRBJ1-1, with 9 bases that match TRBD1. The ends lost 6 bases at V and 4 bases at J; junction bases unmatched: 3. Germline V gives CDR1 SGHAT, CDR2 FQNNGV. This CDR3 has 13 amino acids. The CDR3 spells CASRMTGGTEAFF. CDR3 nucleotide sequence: TGTGCCAGCAGGATGACAGGGGGCACTGAAGCTTTCTTT.

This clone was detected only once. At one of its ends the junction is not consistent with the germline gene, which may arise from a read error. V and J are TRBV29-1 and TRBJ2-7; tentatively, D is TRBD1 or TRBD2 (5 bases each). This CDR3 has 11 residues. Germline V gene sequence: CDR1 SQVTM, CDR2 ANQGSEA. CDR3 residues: CSVEEGREQYF. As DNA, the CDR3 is TGCAGCGTCGAAGAGGGGCGCGAGCAGTACTTC.

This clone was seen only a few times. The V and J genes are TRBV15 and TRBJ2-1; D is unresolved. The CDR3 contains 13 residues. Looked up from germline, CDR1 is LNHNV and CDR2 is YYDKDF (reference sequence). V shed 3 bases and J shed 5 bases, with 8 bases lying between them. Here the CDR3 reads CATSSEADNEQFF. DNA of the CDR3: TGTGCCACCAGCAGCGAGGCCGACAATGAGCAGTTCTTC.

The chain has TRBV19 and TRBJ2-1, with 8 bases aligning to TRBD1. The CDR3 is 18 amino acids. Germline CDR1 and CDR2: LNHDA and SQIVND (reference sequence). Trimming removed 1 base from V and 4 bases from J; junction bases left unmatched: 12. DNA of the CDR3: TGTGCCAGTAGTATAGGGAACAGGGGGGAGTCGAAATACAATGAGCAGTTCTTC. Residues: CASSIGNRGESKYNEQFF.

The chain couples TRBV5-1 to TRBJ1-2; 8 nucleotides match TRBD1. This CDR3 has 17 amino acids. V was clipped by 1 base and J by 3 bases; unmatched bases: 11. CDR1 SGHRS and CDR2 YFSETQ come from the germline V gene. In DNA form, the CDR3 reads TGCGCCAGCAGCTTGAAGGACAGGGAAACAGGTTACTATGGCTACACCTTC. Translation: CASSLKDRETGYYGYTF.

The CDR3 region has the DNA TGTGCCTGGAGTGCGGGGGGATCGAATTCACCCCTCCACTTT. This gives the protein CAWSAGGSNSPLHF. The V and J genes are TRBV30 and TRBJ1-6; a weak D match, TRBD1 (5 bases). CDR1 GTSNPN and CDR2 SVGIG come from the germline V gene (reference sequence). Trimming left V 1 base short and J 7 bases short, with 11 bases between. The CDR3 consists of 14 residues.

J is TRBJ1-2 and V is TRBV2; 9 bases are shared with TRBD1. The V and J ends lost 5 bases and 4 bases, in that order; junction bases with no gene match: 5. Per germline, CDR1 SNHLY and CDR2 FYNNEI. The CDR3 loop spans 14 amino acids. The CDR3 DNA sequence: TGTGCCAGCAGTATGGGGACAGGGTCCTATGGCTACACCTTC. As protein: CASSMGTGSYGYTF.

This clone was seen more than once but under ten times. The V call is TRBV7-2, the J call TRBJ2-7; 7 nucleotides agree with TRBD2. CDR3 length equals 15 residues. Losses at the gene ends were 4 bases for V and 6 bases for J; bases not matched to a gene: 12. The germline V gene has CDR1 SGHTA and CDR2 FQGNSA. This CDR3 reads CASSSLAGPGGEQYF. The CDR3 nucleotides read TGTGCCAGCAGCTCCTTAGCGGGCCCGGGGGGCGAGCAGTACTTC.

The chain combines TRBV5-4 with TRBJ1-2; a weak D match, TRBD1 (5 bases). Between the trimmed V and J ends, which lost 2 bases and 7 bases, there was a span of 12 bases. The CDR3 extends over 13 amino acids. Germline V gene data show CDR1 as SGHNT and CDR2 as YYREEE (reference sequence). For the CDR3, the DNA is TGTGCCAGCAGCTTCCAGGGTGTTAGTGGCTACACCTTC. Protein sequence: CASSFQGVSGYTF.

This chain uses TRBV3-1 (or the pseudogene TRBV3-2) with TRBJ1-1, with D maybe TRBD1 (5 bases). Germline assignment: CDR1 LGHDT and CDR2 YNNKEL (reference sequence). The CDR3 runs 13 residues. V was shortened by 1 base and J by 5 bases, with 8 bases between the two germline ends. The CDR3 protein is CASSQAQGTEAFF. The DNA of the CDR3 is TGTGCCAGCAGCCAAGCGCAGGGTACTGAAGCTTTCTTT.

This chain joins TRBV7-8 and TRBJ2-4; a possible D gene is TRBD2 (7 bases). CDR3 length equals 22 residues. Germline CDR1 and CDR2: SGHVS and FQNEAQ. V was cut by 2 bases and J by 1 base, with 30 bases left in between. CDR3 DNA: TGTGCCAGCAGCTTAACCCGCGCGGGGGCAGGGAGGGGGTCAACGGCCAAAAACATTCAGTACTTC. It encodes CASSLTRAGAGRGSTAKNIQYF. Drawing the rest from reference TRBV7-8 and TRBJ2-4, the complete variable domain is GAGVSQSPRYKVAKRGQDVALRCDPISGHVSLFWYQQALGQGPEFLTYFQNEAQLDKSGLPSDRFFAERPEGSVSTLKIQRTQQEDSAVYLCASSLTRAGAGRGSTAKNIQYFGAGTRLSVL.

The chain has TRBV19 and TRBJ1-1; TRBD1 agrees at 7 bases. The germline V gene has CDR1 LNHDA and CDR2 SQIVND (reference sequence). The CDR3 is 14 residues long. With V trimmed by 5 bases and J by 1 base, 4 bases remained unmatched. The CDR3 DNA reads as TGTGCCAGTAGTCCATGGACAGGGAACACTGAAGCTTTCTTT. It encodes CASSPWTGNTEAFF. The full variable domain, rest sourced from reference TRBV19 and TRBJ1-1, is DGGITQSPKYLFRKEGQNVTLSCEQNLNHDAMYWYRQDPGQGLRLIYYSQIVNDFQKGDIAEGYSVSREKKESFPLTVTSAQKNPTAFYLCASSPWTGNTEAFFGQGTRLTVV.

In DNA, the CDR3 is TGTGCCACCAGTGACGGTAGCAATCAGCCCCAGCATTTT. Encoded protein: CATSDGSNQPQHF. The chain employs TRBV24-1 and TRBJ1-5; D unresolved. Germline V gene sequence: CDR1 KGHDR, CDR2 SFDVKD. The CDR3 has 13 amino acids. V was trimmed by 4 bases and J by 0 bases, leaving 3 bases between them.

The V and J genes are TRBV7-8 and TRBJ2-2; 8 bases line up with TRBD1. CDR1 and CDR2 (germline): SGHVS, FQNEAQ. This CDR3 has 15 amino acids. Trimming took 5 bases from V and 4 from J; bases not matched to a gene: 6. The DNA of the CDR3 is TGTGCCAGCAGCCCGAGGACAGGGCGCACCGGGGAGCTGTTTTTT. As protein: CASSPRTGRTGELFF.

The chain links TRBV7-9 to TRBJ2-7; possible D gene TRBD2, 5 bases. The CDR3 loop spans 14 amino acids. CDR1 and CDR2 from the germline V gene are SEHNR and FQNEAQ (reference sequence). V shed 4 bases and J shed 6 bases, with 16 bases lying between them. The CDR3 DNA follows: TGTGCCAGCAGCTCTCCGGACGGGGTTGGCGAGCAGTACTTC. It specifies CASSSPDGVGEQYF.

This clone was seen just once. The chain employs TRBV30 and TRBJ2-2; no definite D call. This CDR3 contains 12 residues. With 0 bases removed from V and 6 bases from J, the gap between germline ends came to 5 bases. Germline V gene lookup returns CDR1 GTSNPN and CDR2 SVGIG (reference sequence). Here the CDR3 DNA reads TGTGCCTGGAGTGTAGAGCCCGGGGAGCTGTTTTTT. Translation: CAWSVEPGELFF.

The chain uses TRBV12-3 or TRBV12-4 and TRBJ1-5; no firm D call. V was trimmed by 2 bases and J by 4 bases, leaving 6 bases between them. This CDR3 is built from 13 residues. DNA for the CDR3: TGTGCCAGCAGTTTAAGTCTAAATCAGCCCCAGCATTTT. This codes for CASSLSLNQPQHF.

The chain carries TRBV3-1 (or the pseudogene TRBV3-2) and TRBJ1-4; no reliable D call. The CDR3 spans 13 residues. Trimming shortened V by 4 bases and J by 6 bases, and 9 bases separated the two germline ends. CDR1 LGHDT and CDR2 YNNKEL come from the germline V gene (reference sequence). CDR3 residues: CASSPREDEKLFF. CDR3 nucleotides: TGTGCCAGCAGCCCCCGGGAGGATGAAAAACTGTTTTTT.

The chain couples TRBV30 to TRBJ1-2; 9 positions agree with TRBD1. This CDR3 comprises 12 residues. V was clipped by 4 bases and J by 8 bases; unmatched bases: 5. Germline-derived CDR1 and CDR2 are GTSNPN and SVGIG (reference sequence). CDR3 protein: CAWTRTGGGYTF. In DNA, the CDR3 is TGTGCCTGGACCCGAACAGGGGGCGGCTACACCTTC. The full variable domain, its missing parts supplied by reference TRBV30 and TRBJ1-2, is SQTIHQWPATLVQPVGSPLSLECTVEGTSNPNLYWYRQAAGRGLQLLFYSVGIGQISSEVPQNLSASRPQDRQFILSSKKLLLSDSGFYLCAWTRTGGGYTFGSGTRLTVV.

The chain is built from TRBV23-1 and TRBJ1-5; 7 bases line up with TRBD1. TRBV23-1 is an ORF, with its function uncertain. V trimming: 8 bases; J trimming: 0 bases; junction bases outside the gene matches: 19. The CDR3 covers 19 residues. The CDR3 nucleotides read TGCGCCAGCGGGACATCGACAGGGCCAAACCCTTATAGCAATCAGCCCCAGCATTTT. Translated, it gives CASGTSTGPNPYSNQPQHF.

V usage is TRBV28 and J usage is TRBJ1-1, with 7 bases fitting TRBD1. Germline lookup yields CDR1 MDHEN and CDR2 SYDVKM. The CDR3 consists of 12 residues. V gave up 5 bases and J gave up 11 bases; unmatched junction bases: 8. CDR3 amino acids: CASSRQGRLAFF. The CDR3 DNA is TGTGCCAGCAGTCGACAGGGTCGTCTGGCTTTCTTT.

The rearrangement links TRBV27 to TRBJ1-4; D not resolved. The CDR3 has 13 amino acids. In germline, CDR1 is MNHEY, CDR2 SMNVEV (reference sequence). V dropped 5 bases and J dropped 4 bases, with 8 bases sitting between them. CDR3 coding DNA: TGTGCCAGCAGTCGGTTTTTTAATGAAAAACTGTTTTTT. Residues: CASSRFFNEKLFF.

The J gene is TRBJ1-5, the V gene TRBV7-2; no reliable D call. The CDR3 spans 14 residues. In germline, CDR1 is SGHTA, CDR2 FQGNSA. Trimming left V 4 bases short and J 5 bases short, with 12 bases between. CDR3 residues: CASSSMGGDQPQHF. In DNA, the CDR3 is TGTGCCAGCAGCTCAATGGGTGGAGATCAGCCCCAGCATTTT.

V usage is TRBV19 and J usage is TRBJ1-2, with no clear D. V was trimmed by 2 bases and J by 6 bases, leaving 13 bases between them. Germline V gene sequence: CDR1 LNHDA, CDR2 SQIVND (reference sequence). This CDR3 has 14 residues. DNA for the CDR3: TGTGCCAGTAGTATAACAGCCGTAATCGATGGCTACACCTTC. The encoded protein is CASSITAVIDGYTF.

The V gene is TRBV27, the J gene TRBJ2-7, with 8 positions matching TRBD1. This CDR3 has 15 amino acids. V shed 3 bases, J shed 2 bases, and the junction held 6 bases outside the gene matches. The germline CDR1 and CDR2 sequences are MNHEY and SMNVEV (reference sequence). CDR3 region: CASSFQGARTYEQYF. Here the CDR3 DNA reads TGTGCCAGCAGTTTCCAGGGGGCGCGGACCTACGAGCAGTACTTC.

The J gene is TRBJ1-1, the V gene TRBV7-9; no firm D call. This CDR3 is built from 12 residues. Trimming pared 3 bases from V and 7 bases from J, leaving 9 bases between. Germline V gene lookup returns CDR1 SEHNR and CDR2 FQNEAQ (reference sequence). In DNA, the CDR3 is TGTGCCAGCAGCTTTTCCCAAATTGAAGCTTTCTTT. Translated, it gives CASSFSQIEAFF.

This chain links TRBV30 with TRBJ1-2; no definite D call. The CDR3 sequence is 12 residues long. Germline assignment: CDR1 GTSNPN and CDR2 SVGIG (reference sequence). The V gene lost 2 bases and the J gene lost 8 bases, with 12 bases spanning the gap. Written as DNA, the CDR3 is TGTGCCTGGAGTAAGACGGGTATGGGCTACACCTTC. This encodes CAWSKTGMGYTF.